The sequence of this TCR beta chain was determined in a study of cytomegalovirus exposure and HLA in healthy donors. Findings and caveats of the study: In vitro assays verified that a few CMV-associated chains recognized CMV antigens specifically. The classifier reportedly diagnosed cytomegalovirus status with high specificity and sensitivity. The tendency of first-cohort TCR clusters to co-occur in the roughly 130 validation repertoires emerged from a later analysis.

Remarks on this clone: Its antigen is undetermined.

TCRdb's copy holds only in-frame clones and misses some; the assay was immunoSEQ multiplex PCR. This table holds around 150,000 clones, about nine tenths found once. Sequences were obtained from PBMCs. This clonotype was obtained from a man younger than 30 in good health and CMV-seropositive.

As DNA, the CDR3 is TGTGCCAGTAGTGTCTCTAGCGGGAGTAACAATGAGCAGTTCTTC. Its translation is CASSVSSGSNNEQFF. V gene TRBV19 combines with J gene TRBJ2-1; 10 nucleotides match TRBD2. The V segment lost 5 bases and the J segment 5 bases; nucleotides outside the gene matches: 6. The CDR3 covers 15 residues. Per the germline V gene, CDR1 is LNHDA and CDR2 is SQIVND (reference sequence).